Sequencing of this T cell receptor (beta chain) was carried out in a study of CD8+CD57+ T cells in acquired aplastic anemia (dated by TCRdb to the late 2010s). With respect to the entire study: Extracted DNA from sorted CD4+ and CD8+ cells averaged about 3 ug, ranging from about 0.2 to 30 ug. CD8+CD57+ expansion was defined as frequency above the mean frequency observed in healthy subjects. General conclusions and limits of the study: Some 27 CD8+ CDR3 sequences were found in both patients and controls but appeared to be highly expressed in patients and within the immunodominant clones of the patients. No significant difference in CD8+ Simpson's diversity was found between patients and healthy controls (P=0.060).

V is clipped by 4 bases and J by 0 bases, and the sequence between their germline boundaries is 9 bases long. Taken from cysteine to phenylalanine, the CDR3 has 15 residues. Only the CDR3 DNA is retained, 45 bases long and in frame from the first base. For CDR1 and CDR2, the germline V gene lists MGHRA and YSYEKL. Regarding this clonotype: Its specific antigen is unknown. Base qualities were left out, and no much larger clone turns up one base away.

Genomic DNA was used as template for profiling of TCR beta VDJ combinations and CDR3 sequences. An Illumina HiSeq 2000 was the platform used for TCR repertoire sequencing. Turning to the authors' computational methods: Repertoire assessment relied on Simpson's diversity index, CDR3 size and DJ length profiles, and TRBV/TRBJ rearrangement plots. Whichever DNA sequence was most abundant in the deep sequencing data was defined as the immunodominant clone. CDR3 amino acid sequences were screened for sharing across subjects and were compared with published repertoires and the VDJdb database. Through fastp at Q25 and MiXCR, TCRdb rebuilt clones from the public reads, retaining in-frame beta chains. One record per CDR3 amino acid sequence lists the most common genes and DNA. The V and J calls follow TCRdb's processing rather than the paper's. This sample is represented by around 170,000 distinct CDR3 sequences; around 45% of them were singletons. The leading ten clones occupy around 8.8% of the sample.

Patients chosen for sequencing had shown expansion of CD8+CD57+ cells by flow cytometry. Severe acquired aplastic anemia was diagnosed in all patients according to International Study of Aplastic Anemia and Agranulocytosis and Camitta criteria. Patients had received no therapy at the time of blood sampling. TCR repertoires of sorted CD4+ and CD8+ blood T cells from severe aplastic anemia patients and healthy subjects were deep-sequenced in the study. Patients were enrolled under clinicaltrials.gov protocols 00001620, 01623167, 00001397, 00071045, 00081523 and 00961064 in the USA. Ficoll-Paque density gradient centrifugation was used to isolate peripheral blood mononuclear cells. Before DNA extraction, CD4+ and CD8+ T cells were sorted with FACS or magnetic beads.

This TCR was sampled from a human donor with aplastic anemia. Sequenced: sorted CD4+, CD8+, or CD8+CD57+ T cells (not recorded which) from PBMCs. The chain was built from TRBV4-1 and TRBJ2-2; a confident D gene designation cannot be given. The DNA sequence is TGCGCCAGCAGCCCGTGGCAGACGAACACCGGGGAGCTGTTTTTT. Its translation reads: CASSPWQTNTGELFF.